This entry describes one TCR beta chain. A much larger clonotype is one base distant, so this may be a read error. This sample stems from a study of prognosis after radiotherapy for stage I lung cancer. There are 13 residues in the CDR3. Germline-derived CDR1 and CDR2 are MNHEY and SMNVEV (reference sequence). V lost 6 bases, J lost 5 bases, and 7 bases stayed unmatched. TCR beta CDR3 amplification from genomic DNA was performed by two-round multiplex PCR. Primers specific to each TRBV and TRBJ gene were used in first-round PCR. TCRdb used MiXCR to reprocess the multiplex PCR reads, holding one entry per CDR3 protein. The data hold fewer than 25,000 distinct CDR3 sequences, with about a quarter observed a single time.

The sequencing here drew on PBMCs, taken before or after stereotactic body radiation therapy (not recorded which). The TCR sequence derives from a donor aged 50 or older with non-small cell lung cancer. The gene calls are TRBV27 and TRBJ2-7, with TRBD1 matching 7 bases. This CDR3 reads CASSSETGHEQYF. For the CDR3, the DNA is TGTGCCAGCAGCTCTGAGACAGGGCACGAGCAGTACTTC.